A selection of T cell receptor beta chains follows, all from one sample in a study of cytomegalovirus exposure and HLA in healthy donors. Sequencing used immunoSEQ multiplex PCR; TCRdb keeps in-frame clones, though not all of them. The data show approximately 140,000 clones, 60% to 85% seen once. Sequenced input: PBMCs. These receptors came from a woman under 30 in good health and CMV-seronegative. The CDR3 runs from the conserved cysteine through the conserved F or W. The order of the fields is D gene, V gene, clone size, J gene, CDR3 protein, CDR3 DNA. The D gene is left open where the match is weak. The listing skips clone size in some rows; elsewhere it reads once, few, many or a size class.

>-|TRBV5-4|-|TRBJ1-1
CASSLVGSLNTEAFF
TGTGCCAGCAGCTTGGTCGGGTCTTTGAACACTGAAGCTTTCTTT
>-|TRBV9|-|TRBJ2-1
CASTQGSKGNEQFF
TGTGCCAGCACCCAGGGTAGCAAAGGCAATGAGCAGTTCTTC
>TRBD1|TRBV6-6|-|TRBJ2-7
CATGTGGILEYF
TGTGCCACCGGAACAGGGGGTATACTGGAGTACTTC
>-|TRBV15|-|TRBJ1-5
CATSRGAESNQPQHF
TGTGCCACCAGCAGAGGGGCCGAAAGCAATCAGCCCCAGCATTTT
>-|TRBV19|-|TRBJ1-2
CASRPTGLNGYTF
TGTGCCAGTAGACCAACAGGGCTAAATGGCTACACCTTC
>-|TRBV5-1|-|TRBJ2-2
CASSLEADYSFGELFF
TGCGCCAGCAGCTTGGAGGCGGATTACTCCTTCGGGGAGCTGTTTTTT
>TRBD1|TRBV18|-|TRBJ2-7
CASSLDRDGEQYF
TGTGCCAGCTCACTAGACAGGGATGGTGAGCAGTACTTC
>-|TRBV5-1|-|TRBJ2-1
CASSLPKDSNNEQFF
TGCGCCAGCAGCTTACCTAAGGACAGCAACAATGAGCAGTTCTTC
>TRBD2|TRBV6-5|-|TRBJ2-5
CASSYLRGGPGETQYF
TGTGCCAGCAGTTACTTGCGGGGAGGGCCGGGAGAGACCCAGTACTTC
>TRBD2|TRBV18|once|TRBJ2-5
CASSPWASGIQETQYF
TGTGCCAGCTCACCCTGGGCTAGCGGGATTCAAGAGACCCAGTACTTC
>-|TRBV29-1|-|TRBJ2-1
CSVGYGSYNEQFF
TGCAGCGTTGGGTACGGGAGCTACAATGAGCAGTTCTTC
>TRBD1|TRBV27|-|TRBJ1-1
CASIPDRVNTEAFF
TGTGCCAGCATCCCCGACAGGGTTAACACTGAAGCTTTCTTT
>-|TRBV11-2|-|TRBJ2-4
CASSLVGGPIAKNIQYF
TGTGCCAGCAGCTTAGTAGGCGGGCCTATAGCCAAAAACATTCAGTACTTC
>TRBD2|TRBV2|-|TRBJ2-5
CASSTSEIQETQYF
TGTGCCAGCAGTACTAGCGAGATCCAAGAGACCCAGTACTTC
>TRBD1|TRBV10-1|-|TRBJ2-1
CASSAIRQGSEQFF
TGCGCCAGCAGCGCGATACGACAGGGGAGTGAGCAGTTCTTC
>TRBD1|TRBV7-2|-|TRBJ1-2
CASSWDRSYGYTF
TGTGCCAGCAGCTGGGACAGATCCTATGGCTACACCTTC
>-|TRBV4-2|few|TRBJ2-7
CASSQDRDGYYEQYF
TGTGCCAGCAGCCAAGATAGAGACGGGTACTACGAGCAGTACTTC
>-|TRBV18|-|TRBJ1-1
CASSPPRDSMNTEAFF
TGTGCCAGCTCACCACCGAGGGATTCCATGAACACTGAAGCTTTCTTT
>TRBD1|TRBV12-5|few|TRBJ2-5
CASGQPRQGWQETQYF
TGTGCTAGTGGACAGCCCCGACAGGGTTGGCAAGAGACCCAGTACTTC
>-|TRBV6-5|-|TRBJ2-5
CASSYTGQETQYF
TGTGCCAGCAGTTATACAGGCCAAGAGACCCAGTACTTC
>-|TRBV6-1|-|TRBJ1-5
CASSSAGPVVPPQHF
TGTGCCAGCAGTTCGGCAGGTCCAGTGGTGCCGCCCCAGCATTTT
>-|TRBV18|-|TRBJ2-7
CASSREKQGGEQYF
TGTGCCAGCTCACGGGAAAAACAGGGTGGCGAGCAGTACTTC